One and the same sample provided the 7 T cell receptor beta chains below, sequenced in a study of blood T cell repertoires in COVID-19. Clones were sequenced by immunoSEQ multiplex PCR, and TCRdb holds only the in-frame ones, with some missing. The profile shows around 330,000 clones, around 90% of them singletons. Sample: PBMCs or T cells enriched from blood (not recorded which). All receptors come from a man in his 60s who had recovered from COVID-19.

The CDR3 DNA reads TGTGCCAGCAGCACCAAGGACAGGGGGGATACGCAGTATTTT. Its translation: CASSTKDRGDTQYF. The chain recombines TRBV5-4 with TRBJ2-3; 10 positions agree with TRBD1. CDR1 is SGHNT, CDR2 YYREEE, per germline (reference sequence). After removal of 4 bases from V and 6 bases from J, the junction contained 5 bases not matched to a gene. The CDR3 covers 14 residues.

This clone was counted a few times. The gene calls are TRBV4-3 and TRBJ1-5; 8 bases match TRBD1. The J segment lost 5 bases and the V segment lost 0 bases, leaving 9 bases of the junction unmatched. CDR1 and CDR2 (germline): LGHNA, YSLEER. The CDR3 covers 17 residues. The CDR3 loop reads CASSQEVGQERDQPQHF. CDR3 sequence (DNA): TGCGCCAGCAGCCAAGAAGTGGGACAGGAAAGGGATCAGCCCCAGCATTTT.

J is TRBJ2-1 and V is TRBV2; 8 positions agree with TRBD1. CDR1 is SNHLY, CDR2 FYNNEI, per germline. The CDR3 is made up of 15 amino acids. The junction had 8 bases not matched to a gene; V was cut back by 3 bases and J by 7 bases. The CDR3 loop reads CASSDHRGVLNEQFF. The CDR3 bases are TGTGCCAGCAGTGATCACAGGGGGGTGTTAAATGAGCAGTTCTTC.

The CDR3 bases are TGCGCCAGCAGCTTGGAGCCCGGACAATCCTACAATGAGCAGTTCTTC. Translation: CASSLEPGQSYNEQFF. V is TRBV5-1 and J is TRBJ2-1; D might be TRBD1 (5 bases). Germline V gene sequence: CDR1 SGHRS, CDR2 YFSETQ. V gave up 0 bases and J gave up 1 base, with 11 bases separating them. This CDR3 comprises 16 residues.

The V call is TRBV3-1 (or the pseudogene TRBV3-2), the J call TRBJ1-3; D not resolved. Per germline, CDR1 LGHDT and CDR2 YNNKEL (reference sequence). V gave up 0 bases and J gave up 3 bases, with 6 bases separating them. This CDR3 region has 14 residues. The CDR3 DNA sequence: TGTGCCAGCAGCCAAGATCTAGATGGAAACACCATATATTTT. It translates to CASSQDLDGNTIYF.

The chain carries TRBV30 and TRBJ1-2; D is uncertain. Trimming took 1 base from V and 8 from J, leaving 14 bases between them. The CDR3 has 13 residues. Looked up from germline, CDR1 is GTSNPN and CDR2 is SVGIG (reference sequence). The CDR3, as DNA: TGTGCCTGGAGTGAGCTTGCTGGGCTGGGCTACACCTTC. Amino acid sequence: CAWSELAGLGYTF.

The chain has TRBV28 and TRBJ1-2; 7 positions agree with TRBD1. Germline V gene sequence: CDR1 MDHEN, CDR2 SYDVKM. V shed 8 bases and J 4 bases; nucleotides not matched to a gene: 4. This CDR3 region has 12 residues. As DNA, the CDR3 is TGTGCCAGCTATCAGGGGGGCTATGGCTACACCTTC. Encoded protein: CASYQGGYGYTF.